This T cell receptor (beta chain) was sequenced for a study of PD-1 blockade in classical Hodgkin lymphoma (dated by TCRdb to 2019 to 2021). About the study as a whole: Nivolumab dosing was 3 mg/kg intravenously every 2 weeks, continuing until either disease progression or unacceptable toxicity. The study used CyTOF and TCR beta sequencing to define a peripheral blood immune signature of response to PD-1 blockade in classical Hodgkin lymphoma. Overall results and qualifications from the work: The study was restricted to a single clinical trial cohort, and the causes of repertoire differences, possibly disease activity or prior therapy, were left undefined. Patients starting nivolumab less than 1 year after ASCT had lower diversity and were excluded from later analyses to avoid confounding by immune reconstitution. Among trial patients, those achieving complete response had baseline diversity similar to that of newly diagnosed patients, while diversity was significantly lower in partial responders and progressors. By C4D1, a significant rise was seen in CD4+ TCR diversity but not in CD8+ TCR diversity (p=0.0027 vs p=0.16), and the rise was most apparent among complete responders (p=0.02). Baseline TCR diversity was reported to be lower in newly diagnosed patients than in healthy donors and to be lower still in relapsed/refractory patients.

The V end gives up 3 bases and the J end 5 bases, leaving 8 bases in the junction not matched to a gene. There are 15 amino acids in the CDR3, from cysteine to phenylalanine inclusive. The read is trimmed to its CDR3 DNA, 45 bases read in frame from base 1. Via the germline V gene (reference sequence), CDR1 is LNHDA and CDR2 SQIVND. This clone was seen once. This clone's antigen is unknown. No quality values exist for individual bases; no much larger clone is one base distant. Genomic DNA was isolated using the Qiagen DNeasy kit from unsorted PBMCs as well as from negatively selected CD4+ and CD8+ fractions. TCR beta CDR3 regions were amplified by immunoSEQ multiplex PCR using primers annealing to V and J segments. A synthetic immune receptor repertoire was used to minimize amplification bias, and any remaining bias was removed computationally after sequencing. For the original study's pipeline: Custom Python scripts were used to quantify repertoire diversity as the Shannon entropy index. The unsorted, CD4+ and CD8+ repertoires were each analyzed separately, with the exception of combined analyses, where CD4+ and CD8+ sequences were merged in silico. Clonal expansion was defined as a frequency increase of at least 2-fold after treatment compared with C1D1, and clones undetected at baseline were assigned a pseudocount of 0.5. Clones with 0 or 1 copy at C1D1 were classified as singleton clones, and clones with 2 or more copies were classified as non-singleton clones. Clones expanded in unsorted samples were assigned a CD4+, CD8+ or unknown annotation through matching of protein sequences in sorted samples from the same patient. Wilcoxon tests on paired samples were used to test diversity changes from C1D1 to C4D1. Not all clones reach the TCRdb copy of this immuneACCESS table, which keeps in-frame sequences only. Checked studies attribute under half of the gap to unresolved V genes and leave the rest unexplained. That table gives V, J and clone size, and the DNA gave D and trimming. Recorded for this sample are about 64,000 clones; about 90% of them occurred a single time. The ten largest clones add up to around 10% of the sample.

The time point label corresponds to: cycle 4 day 1 (C4D1), after less than 7 weeks of nivolumab. Relapse after autologous stem cell transplantation had occurred in all trial patients, and cohorts A, B and C were distinguished by prior brentuximab vedotin exposure. The trial cohort included around 60 patients with relapsed/refractory classical Hodgkin lymphoma, and each patient had a best overall response of complete response, partial response or progressive disease. Single-agent nivolumab was administered to trial patients in the multi-cohort phase II CheckMate 205 trial. Best overall response was determined by an independent review committee according to the 2007 International Working Group response criteria. Trial PBMCs were collected immediately before nivolumab initiation (C1D1) and during therapy at cycle 2 day 1 and cycle 4 day 1. Peripheral blood was collected in 8 mL Vacutainer Cell Preparation Tubes, from which PBMCs were isolated by centrifugation and then cryopreserved.

Recombination linked TRBV19 to TRBJ2-3; 7 of the junction bases match TRBD2. Source: peripheral blood mononuclear cells (PBMCs), taken before the fourth cycle of nivolumab. This TCR derives from a human donor with classical Hodgkin lymphoma. The CDR3 protein is CASSIFGGVIDTQYF. The base sequence is TGTGCCAGTAGTATCTTTGGGGGGGTAATAGATACGCAGTATTTT.